These 3 T cell receptor beta chains were sequenced from one sample in a study of neurological immune-mediated disorders. One entry per CDR3 protein, called by TCRdb with MiXCR from the 5' RACE reads. The table has more than 30,000 distinct CDR3 sequences, 6.5% to 7.5% seen once. Sequencing was performed on CD4+ T cells from blood. These receptors came from a man aged 50-60 years in good health.

This clonotype came up many times. The V gene is TRBV28, the J gene TRBJ2-7; tentatively, D is TRBD1 (5 bases). Between the trimmed V and J ends, which lost 4 bases and 2 bases, there was a span of 15 bases. From germline, CDR1 is MDHEN and CDR2 SYDVKM. The CDR3 runs 15 residues. CDR3 in amino acids: CASSSPFREPYEQYF. DNA for the CDR3: TGTGCCAGCAGTTCCCCGTTCAGGGAACCCTACGAGCAGTACTTC.

The chain has TRBV5-1 and TRBJ2-2; 7 bases map to TRBD1. The J segment lost 3 bases and the V segment lost 6 bases, leaving 5 bases of the junction unmatched. The CDR3 sequence is 14 residues long. From germline, CDR1 is SGHRS and CDR2 YFSETQ. The CDR3 sequence: CASTEQGYTGELFF. The CDR3 region has the DNA TGCGCCAGCACCGAACAGGGGTACACCGGGGAGCTGTTTTTT.

This clonotype has just a few counts. DNA for the CDR3: TGCAGTGCTAAAACTAGCGGGAGGTACGAGCAGTACTTC. Amino acid sequence: CSAKTSGRYEQYF. The chain employs TRBV20-1 and TRBJ2-7; TRBD2 agrees at 12 bases. The CDR3 has 13 residues. Trimming at V came to 4 bases and at J to 4 bases, leaving 2 bases not matched to a gene. Looked up from germline, CDR1 is DFQATT and CDR2 is SNEGSKA (reference sequence).